This TCR beta chain was observed in a study of blood T cell repertoires in COVID-19. Study information: The origin of the acute and convalescent COVID-19 samples was the United States, Italy and Spain. T cells, B-cell-depleted T cells, or PBMCs provided the cDNA or gDNA that served as material.

In the original processing: Counts of nucleated cells, estimated from reference gene primer amplification, were obtained. Libraries were prepared by immunoSEQ multiplex PCR; TCRdb keeps only in-frame clonotypes and omits some of them. D and trimming come from the DNA, and the V and J calls and clone size come from that table. The sample has roughly 200,000 clones; roughly 91% are singletons. V lost 4 bases, J lost 4 bases, and 23 bases lay in between. This CDR3 contains 16 residues. Germline CDR1 is SQVTM and CDR2 is ANQGSEA. The sequence was collected from a man in his forties with active or convalescent COVID-19. The chain combines TRBV29-1 with TRBJ2-7, with D perhaps matching TRBD1 (6 bases). The sample was peripheral blood. Here the CDR3 DNA reads TGCAGCGTTGTTTTTCCGGGCAGGGGCCCTCCTTACGAGCAGTACTTC. Its translation: CSVVFPGRGPPYEQYF.